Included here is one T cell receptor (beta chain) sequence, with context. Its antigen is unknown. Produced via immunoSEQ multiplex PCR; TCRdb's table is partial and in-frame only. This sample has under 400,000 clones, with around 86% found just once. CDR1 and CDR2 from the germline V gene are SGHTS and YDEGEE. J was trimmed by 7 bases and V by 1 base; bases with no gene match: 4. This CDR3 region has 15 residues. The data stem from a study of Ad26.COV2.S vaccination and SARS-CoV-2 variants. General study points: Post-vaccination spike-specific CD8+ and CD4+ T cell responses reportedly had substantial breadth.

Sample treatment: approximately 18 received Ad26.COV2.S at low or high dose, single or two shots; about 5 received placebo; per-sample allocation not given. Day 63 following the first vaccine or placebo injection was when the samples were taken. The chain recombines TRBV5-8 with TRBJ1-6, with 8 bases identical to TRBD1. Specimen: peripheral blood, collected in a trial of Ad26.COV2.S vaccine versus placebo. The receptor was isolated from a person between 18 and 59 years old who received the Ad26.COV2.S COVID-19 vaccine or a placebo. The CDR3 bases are TGTGCCAGCAGCTTGTGGGGGGACAGGAATTCACCCCTCCACTTT. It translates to CASSLWGDRNSPLHF.